This record looks at one T cell receptor (beta chain) sequence and its context. These data come from a study of technical replicates of blood from a few donors. Sequenced by immunoSEQ multiplex PCR; TCRdb stores in-frame clones only, minus some. The sample includes tens of thousands of clones, 91% of them seen just once. Germline-derived CDR1 and CDR2 are MNHNY and SVGAGI (reference sequence). The CDR3 loop spans 16 amino acids. Trimming pared 7 bases from V and 1 base from J, leaving 19 bases between. The specimen sequenced was PBMCs. This TCR derives from a human donor in good health. Some clones in this sample may be carry-over from other donors' samples. The chain carries TRBV6-6 and TRBJ1-1, with D tentatively TRBD1 (6 bases). CDR3 amino acids: CASISPQGRPNTEAFF. CDR3 DNA sequence: TGTGCCAGCATCTCCCCCCAGGGGAGACCGAACACTGAAGCTTTCTTT.